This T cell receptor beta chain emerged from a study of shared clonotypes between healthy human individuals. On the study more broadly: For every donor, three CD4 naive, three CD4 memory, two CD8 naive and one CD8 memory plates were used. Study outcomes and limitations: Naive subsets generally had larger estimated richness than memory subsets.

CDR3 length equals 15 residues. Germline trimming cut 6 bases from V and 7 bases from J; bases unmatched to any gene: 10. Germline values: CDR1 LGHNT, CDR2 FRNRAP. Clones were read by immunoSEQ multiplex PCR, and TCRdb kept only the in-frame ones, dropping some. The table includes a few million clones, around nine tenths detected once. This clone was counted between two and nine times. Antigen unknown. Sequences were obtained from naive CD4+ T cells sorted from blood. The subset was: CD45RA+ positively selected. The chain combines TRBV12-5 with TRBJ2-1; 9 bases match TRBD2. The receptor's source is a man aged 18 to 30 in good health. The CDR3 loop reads CASGSPGTSNNEQFF. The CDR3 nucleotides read TGTGCTAGTGGCTCCCCGGGGACTAGCAATAATGAGCAGTTCTTC.